One and the same sample provided the 4 T cell receptor beta chains below, sequenced in a study of read filtering for tumor transcriptome and immune sequencing. Molecular barcoded adaptors covering alpha/delta and beta/gamma chains were used on approximately 400 ng RNA. Each CDR3 protein gets one entry after TCRdb re-called the reads with MiXCR. The table has approximately 61,000 distinct CDR3 sequences, 15% to 25% seen once. Material: a population of CD138-negative cells sorted from bone marrow. Receptor source: a donor at least 40 years old with multiple myeloma.

The sample holds many counts of this clonotype. V gene TRBV5-1 combines with J gene TRBJ2-5; 7 bases map to TRBD1. Germline V gene data show CDR1 as SGHRS and CDR2 as YFSETQ. CDR3 length: 13 residues. V gave up 4 bases and J gave up 5 bases; unmatched junction bases: 5. CDR3 in amino acids: CASSQGQRETQYF. In DNA, the CDR3 is TGCGCCAGCAGCCAGGGACAGAGGGAGACCCAGTACTTC.

In this sample, this clonotype turned up many times. This chain joins TRBV19 and TRBJ2-1; no clear D gene. The germline V gene has CDR1 LNHDA and CDR2 SQIVND (reference sequence). This CDR3 comprises 12 residues. Trimming cost V 5 bases and J 4 bases, with 6 bases left between them. Here the CDR3 reads CASSVYYNEQFF. CDR3 in DNA: TGTGCCAGTAGTGTATATTACAATGAGCAGTTCTTC.

The V gene is TRBV19, the J gene TRBJ1-2; D gene uncertain. CDR3 length: 11 amino acids. V was clipped by 3 bases and J by 6 bases, with 5 bases between them. Looked up from germline, CDR1 is LNHDA and CDR2 is SQIVND (reference sequence). The CDR3 DNA reads TGTGCCAGTAGTATTCTGAATGGCTACACCTTC. This gives the protein CASSILNGYTF. Full variable domain (rest looked up from reference TRBV19 and TRBJ1-2): DGGITQSPKYLFRKEGQNVTLSCEQNLNHDAMYWYRQDPGQGLRLIYYSQIVNDFQKGDIAEGYSVSREKKESFPLTVTSAQKNPTAFYLCASSILNGYTFGSGTRLTVV.

This clonotype was seen repeatedly, ten times or more. This chain joins TRBV20-1 and TRBJ1-2, with 7 bases aligning to TRBD1. The CDR3 has 12 residues. The J segment lost 6 bases and the V segment lost 3 bases, leaving 4 bases of the junction unmatched. From germline, CDR1 is DFQATT and CDR2 SNEGSKA (reference sequence). The CDR3 protein is CSASRGGDGYTF. The CDR3 DNA sequence: TGCAGTGCTAGTAGAGGGGGCGATGGCTACACCTTC.